A single T cell receptor beta chain is shown here with its context. This receptor's antigen is unknown. One base away there is no much larger clone; base qualities are not given. The sample originates from a study of cytomegalovirus exposure and HLA in healthy donors (dated by TCRdb to the late 2010s). For the study in its entirety: According to a later analysis, one platform produced both the roughly 110 validation repertoires and the roughly 660 repertoires of the first cohort. The study aimed to test whether cataloging public T cell receptors could reveal signatures of past pathogen exposure. The study combined high-throughput TCR immunosequencing, statistical association of individual TCRs with disease status, and machine learning to predict cytomegalovirus infection status. In addition to the first cohort of approximately 650 subjects, a separate validation cohort of approximately 130 different subjects was used. Summary of the overall study and its limitations: The study gave a list of some 150 TCR beta chains associated with cytomegalovirus. The authors suggested that the approach could potentially be generalized to other disease states and immunological phenotypes. The classifier was reported to diagnose cytomegalovirus status with high specificity and sensitivity in both the original and validation cohorts. Most TCR sequences were observed very rarely across donors, whereas some public TCRs were present in many individuals. Subsequent analysis determined that TCRs grouped into clusters in the first cohort also showed a tendency toward co-occurrence across the roughly 120 validation repertoires, and 90% to 95% of cluster scores exceeded 0. A few of the identified cytomegalovirus-associated TCR beta chains were confirmed in vitro to be specific for cytomegalovirus antigens. A later analysis had no HLA typing for the validation cohort, so co-occurrence there was scored across all 120 or so repertoires.

Library preparation used the immunoSEQ multiplex PCR assay. Per the authors' processing: A statistical classification framework was developed to diagnose cytomegalovirus status using the catalog of TCR beta chain sequences. The source is immuneACCESS, and TCRdb retained only in-frame sequences with V and J called. Part of the clones is not carried over; for the studies checked, unresolved V genes explain less than half of this, and the remainder is unexplained. Clone size and the V and J calls come from that table; the DNA yielded D and trimming. For this sample the table gives fewer than 90,000 clones, of which 94% were detected only once. Roughly 2% of the sample is in the top ten clones. The donors were included in the validation cohort of roughly 120 subjects, a group kept apart from the approximately 690-subject first cohort. Including the terminal cysteine and phenylalanine, the CDR3 comprises 16 residues. The DNA shown is the 48-base CDR3, in frame from base 1. Sequences SGHNT (CDR1) and YYREEE (CDR2) are obtained from the germline V gene (reference sequence). At the junction V is shortened by 1 base and J by 3 bases, with 14 bases in between.

The chain joins TRBV5-4 to TRBJ1-3; the D gene is possibly TRBD1, with 5 bases matching. The origin of this receptor is a young woman in good health and CMV-seronegative. The sample was PBMCs. The CDR3 reads as follows: CASSLRGGVDGNTIYF. The DNA reads as follows: TGTGCCAGCAGCTTGCGGGGGGGTGTAGATGGAAACACCATATATTTT. The full variable domain, with segments outside the CDR3 supplied by the reference TRBV5-4 and TRBJ1-3 proteins, appears as ETGVTQSPTHLIKTRGQQVTLRCSSQSGHNTVSWYQQALGQGPQFIFQYYREEENGRGNFPPRFSGLQFPNYSSELNVNALELDDSALYLCASSLRGGVDGNTIYFGEGSWLTVV.